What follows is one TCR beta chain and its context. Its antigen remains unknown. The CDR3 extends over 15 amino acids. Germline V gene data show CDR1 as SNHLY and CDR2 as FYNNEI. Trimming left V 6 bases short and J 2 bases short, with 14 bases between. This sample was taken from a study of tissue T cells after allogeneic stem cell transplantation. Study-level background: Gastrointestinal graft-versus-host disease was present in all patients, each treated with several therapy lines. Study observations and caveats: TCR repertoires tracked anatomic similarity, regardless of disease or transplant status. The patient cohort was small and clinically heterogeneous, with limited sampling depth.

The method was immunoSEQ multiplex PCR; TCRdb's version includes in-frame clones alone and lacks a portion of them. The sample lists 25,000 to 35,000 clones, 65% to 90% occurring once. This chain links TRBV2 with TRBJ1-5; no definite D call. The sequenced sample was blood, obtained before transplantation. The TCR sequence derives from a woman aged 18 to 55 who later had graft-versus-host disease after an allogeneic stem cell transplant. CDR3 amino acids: CASRHKDGGNQPQHF. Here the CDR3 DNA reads TGTGCCAGCAGGCACAAGGATGGGGGCAATCAGCCCCAGCATTTT.